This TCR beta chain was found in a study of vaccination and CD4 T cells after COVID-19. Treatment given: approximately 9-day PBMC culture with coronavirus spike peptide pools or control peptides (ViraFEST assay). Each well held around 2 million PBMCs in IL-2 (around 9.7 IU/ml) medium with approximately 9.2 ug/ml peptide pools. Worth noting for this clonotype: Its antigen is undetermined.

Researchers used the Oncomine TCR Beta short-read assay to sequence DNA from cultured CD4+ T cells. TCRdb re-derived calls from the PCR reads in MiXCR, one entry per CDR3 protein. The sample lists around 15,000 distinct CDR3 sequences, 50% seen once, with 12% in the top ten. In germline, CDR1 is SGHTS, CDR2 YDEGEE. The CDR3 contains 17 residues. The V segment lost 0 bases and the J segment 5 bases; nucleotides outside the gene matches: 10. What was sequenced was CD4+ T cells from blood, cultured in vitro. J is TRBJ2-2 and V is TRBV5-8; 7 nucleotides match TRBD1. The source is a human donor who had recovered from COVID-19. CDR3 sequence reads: CASSLVKAGGSTGELFF. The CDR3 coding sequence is TGTGCCAGCAGCTTGGTGAAGGCAGGGGGAAGTACCGGGGAGCTGTTTTTT.